This is a list of T cell receptor beta chains from one sample in a study of Ad26.COV2.S vaccination and SARS-CoV-2 variants. Method: immunoSEQ multiplex PCR; TCRdb's copy keeps in-frame clones and lacks some. The sample carries 300,000 to 350,000 clones, approximately 86% recorded once. The sequences come from peripheral blood, collected in a trial of Ad26.COV2.S vaccine versus placebo. Receptors originate from a person aged 18 to 59 who received the Ad26.COV2.S COVID-19 vaccine or a placebo. CDR3s include the opening cysteine and the closing phenylalanine or tryptophan. D genes are given only for firm matches. Clone size is given for some rows only: seen once, a few or many times, or a class if the clone is expanded.

clone_size	v_call	d_call	j_call	cdr3_aa	cdr3_nt
few	TRBV20-1	NA	TRBJ1-5	CSASARGNQPQHF	TGCAGTGCTAGTGCGAGGGGGAATCAGCCCCAGCATTTT
NA	TRBV5-5	NA	TRBJ1-5	CASSLGGRLNYQPQHF	TGTGCCAGCAGCTTGGGGGGACGACTTAATTATCAGCCCCAGCATTTT
NA	TRBV7-2	TRBD1	TRBJ2-3	CASSLGQGRSTDTQYF	TGTGCCAGCAGCTTGGGACAGGGAAGAAGCACAGATACGCAGTATTTT
once	TRBV7-2	NA	TRBJ2-3	CASSTRTRDTDTQYF	TGTGCCAGCAGCACCCGGACCAGGGATACGGATACGCAGTATTTT
NA	TRBV10-3	TRBD1	TRBJ2-7	CAIRETGEVYEQYF	TGTGCCATCAGGGAGACAGGGGAAGTTTACGAGCAGTACTTC
NA	TRBV5-4	NA	TRBJ2-3	CASSSRQGVDTQYF	TGTGCCAGCAGCTCACGGCAGGGAGTAGATACGCAGTATTTT
NA	TRBV4-3	NA	TRBJ2-5	CASSQEYWETQYF	TGCGCCAGCAGCCAAGAGTATTGGGAGACCCAGTACTTC
NA	TRBV7-2	NA	TRBJ1-4	CASSLGEKEKLFF	TGTGCCAGCAGCTTAGGCGAAAAAGAAAAACTGTTTTTT
NA	TRBV10-3	TRBD1	TRBJ1-2	CAISPQGAIPNYGYTF	TGTGCCATCAGCCCACAGGGGGCAATACCTAACTATGGCTACACCTTC
NA	TRBV5-1	TRBD2	TRBJ2-5	CASSFGRTSGEGTQYF	TGCGCCAGCAGCTTTGGCCGGACTAGCGGGGAGGGGACCCAGTACTTC
once	TRBV7-9	TRBD2	TRBJ2-6	CASSSPGGAGGANVLTF	TGTGCCAGCAGCTCCCCGGGGGGGGCTGGTGGGGCCAACGTCCTGACTTTC
NA	TRBV6-5	NA	TRBJ1-1	CASSRGERSEAFF	TGTGCCAGCAGCAGGGGAGAGCGGAGTGAAGCTTTCTTT
once	TRBV10-1	TRBD2	TRBJ2-1	CASSEMGLAGASSYNEQFF	TGCGCCAGCAGTGAGATGGGACTAGCGGGGGCCTCCTCCTACAATGAGCAGTTCTTC
NA	TRBV28	NA	TRBJ1-3	CASSLFSPVVSGNTIYF	TGTGCCAGCAGTTTATTCTCCCCCGTAGTCTCTGGAAACACCATATATTTT
NA	TRBV5-1	TRBD2	TRBJ2-5	CASSTSGAETQYF	TGCGCCAGCAGTACTAGCGGGGCGGAGACCCAGTACTTC
NA	TRBV4-2	NA	TRBJ1-5	CASSQVLRGSLGQPQHF	TGTGCCAGCAGCCAAGTTTTAAGGGGTTCCCTCGGGCAGCCCCAGCATTTT
NA	TRBV18	TRBD1	TRBJ2-7	CASSPRPGQGSAYEQYF	TGTGCCAGCTCACCTCGGCCGGGACAGGGTTCAGCCTACGAGCAGTACTTC
NA	TRBV28	NA	TRBJ1-5	CATTDTFGNQPQHF	TGTGCCACCACGGACACCTTTGGGAATCAGCCCCAGCATTTT
once	TRBV5-1	TRBD2	TRBJ2-3	CASSLVVAGEDTQYF	TGCGCCAGCAGCTTGGTGGTAGCGGGAGAAGATACGCAGTATTTT
NA	TRBV19	NA	TRBJ2-1	CASNPARTSWSSYNEQFF	TGTGCCAGTAATCCTGCCCGCACTAGCTGGAGCTCCTACAATGAGCAGTTCTTC
NA	TRBV7-2	NA	TRBJ2-1	CASSSPGSGEQFF	TGTGCCAGCAGCTCCCCAGGGTCCGGTGAGCAGTTCTTC
NA	TRBV15	NA	TRBJ2-3	CATSPRGWDTQYF	TGTGCCACCAGCCCACGGGGGTGGGATACGCAGTATTTT
NA	TRBV19	TRBD2	TRBJ2-5	CASSITGGQGTQYF	TGTGCCAGTAGTATTACGGGGGGGCAGGGGACCCAGTACTTC
NA	TRBV28	NA	TRBJ1-5	CASSTSGAPRSNQPQHF	TGTGCCAGCAGCACCTCAGGGGCCCCGCGGAGCAATCAGCCCCAGCATTTT
NA	TRBV3-1/TRBV3-2	NA	TRBJ2-3	CASSQTGSTDTQYF	TGTGCCAGCAGCCAAACAGGGAGCACAGATACGCAGTATTTT
NA	TRBV28	NA	TRBJ2-7	CASSSTGSLDYEQYF	TGTGCCAGCAGTAGCACAGGGAGTCTTGACTACGAGCAGTACTTC
NA	TRBV7-3	NA	TRBJ2-3	CATKGPGTDTQYF	TGTGCCACCAAGGGACCAGGCACAGATACGCAGTATTTT
NA	TRBV27	NA	TRBJ1-4	CASSLSSTAGLPSEKLFF	TGTGCCAGCAGTTTATCTAGCACGGCAGGGTTACCGAGTGAAAAACTGTTTTTT
NA	TRBV7-2	TRBD1	TRBJ1-2	CASSLANRQGLDYGYTF	TGTGCCAGCAGCTTAGCAAATAGACAGGGTTTGGACTATGGCTACACCTTC
NA	TRBV10-2	NA	TRBJ1-2	CASMAAPYGYTF	TGCGCCAGCATGGCGGCTCCCTATGGCTACACCTTC